The sequence of this TCR beta chain was determined in a study of blood T cell repertoires in COVID-19. The repertoire was sequenced with immunoSEQ multiplex PCR; TCRdb's copy has only in-frame clones and lacks some. The data hold about 400,000 clones, with 70% to 90% observed a single time. The CDR3 runs 15 residues. The trim removed 7 bases at V and 5 bases at J, leaving 9 bases unmatched. Germline V lookup: CDR1 SNHLY, CDR2 FYNNEI. The source of this sequence is a woman in her thirties or forties with acute COVID-19. The chain is built from TRBV2 and TRBJ2-1; 9 bases fit TRBD2. Sequencing was performed on PBMCs or T cells enriched from blood (not recorded which). The CDR3 protein is CASILSGGANNEQFF. The DNA of the CDR3 is TGTGCCAGCATTCTTAGCGGGGGAGCGAACAATGAGCAGTTCTTC.